This T cell receptor (beta chain) was profiled in a study of CXCR3-negative and CXCR3-positive naive CD8 T cells. Study results and caveats: For memory CD8+ cells diversity was much lower, but both naive subsets had comparably high diversity. Naive CXCR3-positive and CXCR3-negative cells shared TRBV-TRBJ usage; memory cells diverged.

Comments on this clonotype: Its antigen is still unknown.

Germline CDR1 and CDR2: SQVTM and ANQGSEA. The CDR3 extends over 14 amino acids. 5' RACE with UMI labels generated the TRB cDNA libraries. TCRdb re-analyzed the 5' RACE reads; it lists each CDR3 protein once, without DNA. This table holds about 48,000 distinct CDR3 sequences. The J gene is TRBJ1-6, the V gene TRBV29-1; no DNA is available, so the TRBD1 call from TCRdb remains unchecked. The sequencing input was memory CD8+ T cells from blood. The clonotype was recovered from a human donor in good health. Some clones in this sample may be carry-over from other donors' samples. This chain's CDR3 is CSVDPGGYNSPLHF.